The 13 T cell receptor beta chains presented below share a single source sample, sequenced in a study of radiotherapy plus CTLA-4 blockade in lung cancer. Sequenced by immunoSEQ multiplex PCR; TCRdb stores in-frame clones only, minus some. The repertoire holds 53,000 or so clones, with around 88% as singletons. Here the sequenced sample was peripheral blood, taken from a patient treated with radiotherapy plus ipilimumab. These TCRs come from a human donor with non-small cell lung cancer that progressed on radiotherapy plus ipilimumab. Some clones in this sample may be carry-over from other donors' samples.

The gene calls are TRBV27 and TRBJ1-1, with a weak D call TRBD1 (5 bases). V was trimmed by 5 bases and J by 4 bases, leaving 14 bases between them. The V gene's germline CDR1 is MNHEY and CDR2 SMNVEV (reference sequence). The CDR3 contains 14 residues. The CDR3 DNA reads as TGTGCCAGCAGTCCCCTCTTCCAGGGCACTGAAGCTTTCTTT. As protein: CASSPLFQGTEAFF.

V gene TRBV6-5 combines with J gene TRBJ1-5, with 7 positions matching TRBD1. The V gene end was trimmed by 5 bases and the J gene end by 5 bases; junction bases not matched to a gene: 3. The germline V gene has CDR1 MNHEY and CDR2 SVGAGI. The CDR3 totals 13 residues. Here the CDR3 reads CASSTGEDQPQHF. As DNA, the CDR3 is TGTGCCAGCAGTACAGGGGAGGATCAGCCCCAGCATTTT.

The V gene is TRBV5-1, the J gene TRBJ2-3, with 7 bases lining up with TRBD2. The J segment lost 4 bases and the V segment lost 4 bases, leaving 12 bases of the junction unmatched. The CDR3 spans 16 residues. In germline, CDR1 is SGHRS, CDR2 YFSETQ. This chain's CDR3 is CASSLGGGAGSDTQYF. The DNA of the CDR3 is TGCGCCAGCAGCCTGGGGGGGGGAGCTGGATCAGATACGCAGTATTTT.

V and J are TRBV5-1 and TRBJ1-1; D not certain. This CDR3 is built from 14 residues. Trimming removed 2 bases at V and 1 base at J, with 9 bases between. CDR1 SGHRS and CDR2 YFSETQ come from the germline V gene. CDR3 nucleotides: TGCGCCAGCAGCTTCGGAGGGAAGAACACTGAAGCTTTCTTT. Protein sequence: CASSFGGKNTEAFF.

The rearrangement uses TRBV11-3 and TRBJ2-2, with unresolved D. The germline CDR1 and CDR2 sequences are SGHNT and YENEEA. V was trimmed by 0 bases and J by 3 bases, leaving 5 bases between them. The CDR3 sequence is 14 residues long. CDR3 bases: TGTGCCAGCAGCTTAGAGTCGGACACCGGGGAGCTGTTTTTT. Its protein product is CASSLESDTGELFF.

The chain joins TRBV30 to TRBJ2-7, with 8 bases fitting TRBD2. J lost 3 bases, V lost 4 bases, and 5 bases had no gene match. Germline CDR1 reads GTSNPN; CDR2 reads SVGIG (reference sequence). The CDR3 runs 13 residues. The CDR3 sequence is CAWKAGVSYEQYF. The CDR3 nucleotides are TGTGCCTGGAAAGCGGGAGTAAGCTACGAGCAGTACTTC.

J is TRBJ1-2 and V is TRBV7-2; D remains ambiguous. This CDR3 spans 12 amino acids. The germline gives CDR1 SGHTA, CDR2 FQGNSA. Trimming stripped 3 bases from V and 8 bases from J, with 10 bases between. CDR3 loop: CASSFGGGGYTF. In DNA form, the CDR3 reads TGTGCCAGCAGCTTTGGAGGAGGCGGCTACACCTTC. The variable domain in full, with the rest retrieved from reference TRBV7-2 and TRBJ1-2, is GAGVSQSPSNKVTEKGKDVELRCDPISGHTALYWYRQSLGQGLEFLIYFQGNSAPDKSGLPSDRFSAERTGGSVSTLTIQRTQQEDSAVYLCASSFGGGGYTFGSGTRLTVV.

In this sample, this clone turned up once. The chain employs TRBV18 and TRBJ1-2; D remains unclear. CDR1 and CDR2 (germline): KGHSH, LQKENI. This CDR3 spans 14 amino acids. Trimming shortened V by 6 bases and J by 6 bases, and 17 bases separated the two germline ends. CDR3 sequence reads: CASSPGLLGDGYTF. DNA for the CDR3: TGTGCCAGCTCCCCAGGACTTTTGGGAGATGGCTACACCTTC.

This chain uses TRBV4-3 with TRBJ1-3, with a weak D call TRBD1 (6 bases). Germline lookup yields CDR1 LGHNA and CDR2 YSLEER. V lost 2 bases, J lost 4 bases, and 18 bases lay in between. This CDR3 region has 17 residues. The CDR3 region has the DNA TGCGCCAGCAGCCAAAGGGCTGGAGACAGGTGGGGAAACACCATATATTTT. This translates into CASSQRAGDRWGNTIYF.

This rearrangement joins TRBV6-5 to TRBJ1-2; unclear D gene. Trimming cost V 2 bases and J 4 bases, with 14 bases left between them. This CDR3 is 15 amino acids long. Germline CDR1 reads MNHEY; CDR2 reads SVGAGI. The CDR3 coding sequence is TGTGCCAGCAGTTACGAAATCGGTTTTCTCTATGGCTACACCTTC. It codes for CASSYEIGFLYGYTF.

This clone was recorded a few times. The chain couples TRBV6-5 to TRBJ1-3; D remains ambiguous. CDR3 length: 15 residues. Germline V gives CDR1 MNHEY, CDR2 SVGAGI. Trimming shortened V by 6 bases and J by 0 bases, and 12 bases separated the two germline ends. This CDR3 reads CASSRQAYSGNTIYF. CDR3 coding DNA: TGTGCCAGCAGCCGACAAGCCTACTCTGGAAACACCATATATTTT.

The CDR3 DNA reads as TGTGCCAGCAGCCCCTATGGGGCTACCTACGAGCAGTACTTC. Translating it yields CASSPYGATYEQYF. This chain uses TRBV5-6 with TRBJ2-7, with TRBD1 as a possible D gene (5 bases). Per the germline V gene, CDR1 is SGHDT and CDR2 is YYEEEE. The ends were cut back, 4 bases at V and 2 bases at J, with 13 bases in the middle. There are 14 residues in the CDR3.

This chain joins TRBV27 and TRBJ1-2; a possible D gene is TRBD1 (6 bases). Trimming removed 5 bases from V and 5 bases from J, with 12 bases in between. The CDR3 has 13 amino acids. Germline CDR1 is MNHEY and CDR2 is SMNVEV (reference sequence). CDR3 nucleotides: TGTGCCAGCAGTGGGGGCACAGGGTATGGCTACACCTTC. Translated, it gives CASSGGTGYGYTF.